The clone carrying this TCR beta chain has just one count. Its antigen is currently unknown. Generated by immunoSEQ multiplex PCR, the TCRdb table keeps only in-frame clones and is missing some. Here the sample spans under 400,000 clones, about 94% being singletons. CDR3 length: 16 residues. Germline V gene lookup returns CDR1 KGHSH and CDR2 LQKENI. The junction had 6 bases not matched to a gene; V was cut back by 2 bases and J by 3 bases. The sample belongs to a study of brain T cells in children with intractable seizures. Study-level findings and limits: Patients' HCMV serostatus was unknown; virus specificity rests on CDR3 similarity alone.

Time point denoted: blood from clinic visit 5 months post-surgery; TSC patient then seizure free. Sequencing was limited to surgery cases with top T cell transcript signatures in brain tissue. The material was peripheral blood, obtained approximately 5 months after surgery. V gene TRBV18 combines with J gene TRBJ1-4, with 7 bases matching TRBD1. This TCR was recovered from a boy less than two years old with tuberous sclerosis and intractable seizures. The CDR3 here is CASSPDTGTANEKLFF. For the CDR3, the DNA is TGTGCCAGCTCACCAGATACCGGGACAGCTAATGAAAAACTGTTTTTT.